Each of the 12 T cell receptor beta chains below was sequenced from the same sample in a study of T-cell memory formation after mild COVID-19. TCRdb fed the 5' RACE reads into MiXCR, producing one record per CDR3 protein. This sample has about 110,000 distinct CDR3 sequences, with 18% found just once. Sample: PBMCs or a T cell subset sorted from them (not recorded which). The receptors stem from a man aged 18 to 29 who had mild COVID-19 (a few samples of this study predate the infection). Cell type and time point are not known.

This clonotype occurred once. The chain links TRBV27 to TRBJ1-4; D possibly corresponds to TRBD1 (5 bases). V was trimmed by 8 bases and J by 5 bases, leaving 12 bases between them. This CDR3 has 13 residues. Germline V gene sequence: CDR1 MNHEY, CDR2 SMNVEV (reference sequence). The CDR3 region has the DNA TGTGCCAGCTGGGACTCACGGAATGAAAAACTGTTTTTT. This translates into CASWDSRNEKLFF. Variable domain in full (rest from reference TRBV27 and TRBJ1-4): EAQVTQNPRYLITVTGKKLTVTCSQNMNHEYMSWYRQDPGLGLRQIYYSMNVEVTDKGDVPEGYKVSRKEKRNFPLILESPSPNQTSLYFCASWDSRNEKLFFGSGTQLSVL.

This clonotype was found a few times. The chain uses TRBV20-1 and TRBJ1-1; D perhaps matches TRBD1 (5 bases). Germline CDR1 DFQATT, CDR2 SNEGSKA (reference sequence). There are 14 residues in the CDR3. V gave up 0 bases and J gave up 1 base, with 9 bases separating them. This chain's CDR3 is CSARDRGENTEAFF. CDR3 nucleotide sequence: TGCAGTGCTAGAGATCGGGGGGAGAACACTGAAGCTTTCTTT.

This clonotype was seen a handful of times. The J gene is TRBJ2-3, the V gene TRBV7-2; TRBD2 matches at 11 bases. The CDR3 loop spans 16 amino acids. Germline V gene data show CDR1 as SGHTA and CDR2 as FQGNSA. The ends lost 5 bases at V and 0 bases at J; junction bases unmatched: 4. CDR3 DNA sequence: TGTGCCAGCAGCCCTCCTAGCGGGGGGAGCACAGATACGCAGTATTTT. As protein: CASSPPSGGSTDTQYF.

This clonotype showed up just a few times. V is TRBV6-6 and J is TRBJ2-5, with 7 bases lining up with TRBD2. The CDR3 totals 11 residues. Trimming cost V 10 bases and J 5 bases; bases outside gene matches: 4. The germline V gene has CDR1 MNHNY and CDR2 SVGAGI (reference sequence). The CDR3 loop is CATGRSETQYF. CDR3 in DNA: TGTGCCACCGGGAGGTCGGAGACCCAGTACTTC.

This clonotype was observed a handful of times. The chain carries TRBV5-1 and TRBJ1-1; TRBD1 aligns across 7 bases. Germline trimming cut 0 bases from V and 6 bases from J; bases unmatched to any gene: 8. This CDR3 has 15 residues. CDR1 is SGHRS, CDR2 YFSETQ, per germline. This CDR3 is CASSLDQTGRAEAFF. The DNA for the CDR3 is TGCGCCAGCAGCTTGGATCAGACAGGGAGGGCTGAAGCTTTCTTT.

The chain links TRBV5-5 to TRBJ1-1, with D hard to call. The ends were cut back, 5 bases at V and 1 base at J, with 9 bases in the middle. From germline, CDR1 is SGHKS and CDR2 YYEKEE (reference sequence). The CDR3 has 13 amino acids. CDR3 bases: TGTGCCAGCAGAGGGTGGGGGAACACTGAAGCTTTCTTT. Translation: CASRGWGNTEAFF.

The chain employs TRBV9 and TRBJ2-3, with 8 bases matching TRBD1. The CDR3 is made up of 15 amino acids. Trimming cost V 6 bases and J 5 bases; bases outside gene matches: 11. Germline lookup yields CDR1 SGDLS and CDR2 YYNGEE. The CDR3 DNA reads as TGTGCCAGCAACCCACAGGGGGTACGGGGAGATACGCAGTATTTT. Amino acid sequence: CASNPQGVRGDTQYF.

V usage is TRBV10-3 and J usage is TRBJ2-7, with D perhaps matching TRBD1 (5 bases). This CDR3 contains 12 residues. V was clipped by 6 bases and J by 3 bases, with 9 bases between them. Per the germline V gene, CDR1 is ENHRY and CDR2 is SYGVKD. The CDR3 nucleotides are TGTGCCATCAGAGACACAGGCTACGAGCAGTACTTC. Residues: CAIRDTGYEQYF.

This clonotype was counted between two and nine times. The J gene is TRBJ2-1, the V gene TRBV6-2 or TRBV6-3, with D hard to call. CDR1 and CDR2 from the germline V gene are MNHEY and SVGEGT. V was shortened by 4 bases and J by 8 bases, with 9 bases between the two germline ends. The CDR3 runs to 12 residues. In DNA form, the CDR3 reads TGTGCCAGCAGTTCCCGCTTAGATGAGCAGTTCTTC. This encodes CASSSRLDEQFF.

This clonotype was found a few times. The chain links TRBV18 to TRBJ1-5, with D hard to call. V was shortened by 3 bases and J by 3 bases, with 6 bases between the two germline ends. This CDR3 has 13 amino acids. From germline, CDR1 is KGHSH and CDR2 LQKENI. The CDR3 bases are TGTGCCAGCTCACCGGGTCCCAATCAGCCCCAGCATTTT. Encoded protein: CASSPGPNQPQHF.

This clonotype was observed many times. The V and J genes are TRBV12-3 or TRBV12-4 and TRBJ2-3; 9 bases are a match to TRBD2. This CDR3 spans 16 amino acids. V shed 4 bases, J shed 3 bases, and the junction held 8 bases outside the gene matches. CDR3 amino acids: CASSSPAGGGTDTQYF. CDR3 nucleotides: TGTGCCAGCAGTTCCCCAGCGGGGGGAGGAACAGATACGCAGTATTTT.

The CDR3 here is CASSSNRLAGAYNEQFF. Here the CDR3 DNA reads TGTGCCAGCAGCTCCAACCGGCTAGCGGGGGCCTACAATGAGCAGTTCTTC. This chain joins TRBV7-9 and TRBJ2-1; 10 nucleotides agree with TRBD2. V lost 4 bases, J lost 2 bases, and 8 bases stayed unmatched. Germline CDR1 and CDR2: SEHNR and FQNEAQ (reference sequence). The CDR3 loop spans 17 amino acids.